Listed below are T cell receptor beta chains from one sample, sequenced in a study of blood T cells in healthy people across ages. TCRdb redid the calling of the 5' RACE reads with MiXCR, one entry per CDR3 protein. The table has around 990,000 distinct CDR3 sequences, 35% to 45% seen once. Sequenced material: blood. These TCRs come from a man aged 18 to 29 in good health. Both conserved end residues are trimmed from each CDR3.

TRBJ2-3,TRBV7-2,ASSLLAGGETDTQY
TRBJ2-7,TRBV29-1,SVRTGDMDEQY
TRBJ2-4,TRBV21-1,ASSNREVAGGPLNEQY
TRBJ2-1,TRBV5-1,ASSLVQGYGNEQF
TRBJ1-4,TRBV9,ASSVDGNEKLF
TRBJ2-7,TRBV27,ASSSTSGTYERY
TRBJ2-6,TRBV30,AWSGGSGANVLT
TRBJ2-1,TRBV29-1,SATSGGHEQF
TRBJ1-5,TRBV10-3,AISGTNSNQPQH
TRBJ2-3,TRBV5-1,ASSLGDRGTDTQY
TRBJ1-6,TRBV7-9,ASSFAGAYNSPLH
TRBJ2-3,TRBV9,ASSVVPQHTDTQY
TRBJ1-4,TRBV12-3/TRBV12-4,ASSRNRGATNEKLF
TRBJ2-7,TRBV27,ASSVQSSYEQY
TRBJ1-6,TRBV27,ASSEQGSALH
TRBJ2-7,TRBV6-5,ASSYGGGHSYEQY
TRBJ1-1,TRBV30,AWTGGGGREAF